The 23 T cell receptor beta chains in this list originate from one sample, sequenced in a study of response to subunit inactivated influenza vaccine. TCRdb processed the RT-PCR reads anew with MiXCR; each CDR3 protein has one entry. Found here are about 500,000 distinct CDR3 sequences, 16% of them singletons; the top ten hold over 2.5%. The sequencing used CD4+ T cells sorted from PBMCs, collected 23 months after vaccination. The receptor source for this set is a man between 50 and 75 years old who received an inactivated influenza vaccine.

This clonotype was seen repeatedly, ten times or more. The chain links TRBV19 to TRBJ2-1; 9 bases line up with TRBD1. The CDR3 runs 16 residues. In germline, CDR1 is LNHDA, CDR2 SQIVND (reference sequence). J gave up 3 bases and V 5 bases, and 8 bases lay outside the gene matches. DNA of the CDR3: TGTGCCAGTAGTCCGACCGGGACAGGGCACTACAATGAGCAGTTCTTC. Translation gives CASSPTGTGHYNEQFF. The variable domain in full, with the rest retrieved from reference TRBV19 and TRBJ2-1, is DGGITQSPKYLFRKEGQNVTLSCEQNLNHDAMYWYRQDPGQGLRLIYYSQIVNDFQKGDIAEGYSVSREKKESFPLTVTSAQKNPTAFYLCASSPTGTGHYNEQFFGPGTRLTVL.

This clonotype was seen repeatedly, ten times or more. V gene TRBV11-2 combines with J gene TRBJ2-3; D is unresolved. The CDR3 extends over 12 amino acids. Trimming left V 4 bases short and J 6 bases short, with 8 bases between. Germline loops: CDR1 SGHAT, CDR2 FQNNGV. The CDR3 protein is CASSSSVDTQYF. In nucleotides, the CDR3 is TGTGCCAGCAGCTCGAGTGTGGATACGCAGTATTTT.

This clonotype was counted only a few times. V and J are TRBV4-1 and TRBJ2-7; weak D call: TRBD1 (6 bases). CDR1 is MGHRA and CDR2 is YSYEKL in the germline V gene. The V gene lost 0 bases and the J gene lost 7 bases, with 13 bases spanning the gap. This CDR3 is built from 14 residues. The CDR3 nucleotides read TGCGCCAGCAGCCAAGATCAGGGGCTGGGTGAGCAGTACTTC. Its protein is CASSQDQGLGEQYF.

This clonotype has more than one count but fewer than ten. The chain employs TRBV28 and TRBJ2-1; 7 bases fit TRBD2. V lost 2 bases to trimming and J lost 4 bases; unmatched junction nucleotides: 8. CDR1 is MDHEN and CDR2 is SYDVKM in the germline V gene. The CDR3 runs 16 residues. The chain's CDR3 is CASSLASGGRYNEQFF. CDR3 coding DNA: TGTGCCAGCAGTTTAGCATCGGGGGGACGATACAATGAGCAGTTCTTC.

This chain links TRBV12-3 or TRBV12-4 with TRBJ1-3; 7 positions agree with TRBD1. The CDR3 is 14 amino acids. Trimming cost V 7 bases and J 3 bases; bases outside gene matches: 6. The CDR3 is CASNTRDSGNTIYF. DNA for the CDR3: TGTGCCAGCAATACCCGGGACAGTGGAAACACCATATATTTT.

The chain has TRBV12-3 or TRBV12-4 and TRBJ2-7, with D possibly being TRBD1 or TRBD2 (5 bases each). The CDR3 is made up of 14 amino acids. Deletions cut 2 bases from V and 2 bases from J, with 10 bases between. The CDR3 spells CASSLMGDTYEQYF. Here the CDR3 DNA reads TGTGCCAGCAGTTTAATGGGGGATACCTACGAGCAGTACTTC.

V and J are TRBV18 and TRBJ2-3, with D uncertain. This CDR3 spans 15 amino acids. Germline-derived CDR1 and CDR2 are KGHSH and LQKENI. V gave up 4 bases and J gave up 0 bases, with 11 bases separating them. CDR3 loop: CASSRSSLSTDTQYF. Written as DNA, the CDR3 is TGTGCCAGCTCACGGTCTAGTTTGAGCACAGATACGCAGTATTTT.

V and J are TRBV20-1 and TRBJ2-3; TRBD2 might be the D (6 bases). Trimming shortened V by 5 bases and J by 3 bases, and 12 bases separated the two germline ends. The germline V gene encodes CDR1 DFQATT and CDR2 SNEGSKA (reference sequence). CDR3 length: 13 amino acids. In DNA, the CDR3 is TGCAGTGCTCCGACGGGAGCAACAGATACGCAGTATTTT. This translates into CSAPTGATDTQYF.

The rearrangement uses TRBV25-1 and TRBJ2-1; D gene unclear. The V gene lost 2 bases and the J gene lost 5 bases, with 13 bases spanning the gap. The CDR3 extends over 15 amino acids. Germline V gives CDR1 MGHDK, CDR2 SYGVNS. CDR3 bases: TGTGCCAGCAGTGAAAGGGCGGCCCAAAACAATGAGCAGTTCTTC. It translates to CASSERAAQNNEQFF.

This clonotype has just a few counts. The chain links TRBV6-2 or TRBV6-3 to TRBJ2-1, with unresolved D. CDR3 length: 11 amino acids. With 5 bases removed from V and 8 bases from J, the gap between germline ends came to 7 bases. Germline CDR1 reads MNHEY; CDR2 reads SVGEGT. In DNA form, the CDR3 reads TGTGCCAGCAGTAGCACGGATGAGCAGTTCTTC. It encodes CASSSTDEQFF.

CDR3 coding DNA: TGTGCCAGCAGTTTAGCGAATGTCCTTCAGCCCCAGCATTTT. Protein sequence: CASSLANVLQPQHF. V and J are TRBV12-3 or TRBV12-4 and TRBJ1-5; D is uncertain. This CDR3 has 14 amino acids. The ends were cut back, 0 bases at V and 6 bases at J, with 9 bases in the middle.

This clonotype was seen a few times. The V gene is TRBV7-2, the J gene TRBJ1-1, with a weak D call TRBD1 (5 bases). Germline V gives CDR1 SGHTA, CDR2 FQGNSA. This CDR3 is built from 13 residues. V was pared by 3 bases and J by 6 bases, with 11 bases between. The CDR3 loop reads CASSFSGRAEAFF. As DNA, the CDR3 is TGTGCCAGCAGCTTTTCAGGGCGCGCTGAAGCTTTCTTT.

The V call is TRBV5-8, the J call TRBJ2-1, with 9 bases aligning to TRBD2. Germline CDR1 is SGHTS and CDR2 is YDEGEE. J lost 4 bases, V lost 0 bases, and 5 bases had no gene match. The CDR3 contains 16 residues. CDR3 sequence: CASSLVVTSGYNEQFF. DNA of the CDR3: TGTGCCAGCAGCTTGGTTGTGACTAGCGGATACAATGAGCAGTTCTTC.

There are a few counts of this clonotype. The rearrangement joins TRBV29-1 to TRBJ1-5, with D perhaps matching TRBD1 (5 bases). The CDR3 totals 12 residues. V was shortened by 5 bases and J by 3 bases, with 8 bases between the two germline ends. The germline gives CDR1 SQVTM, CDR2 ANQGSEA. CDR3 sequence reads: CSVQGDNQPQHF. In nucleotides, the CDR3 is TGCAGCGTTCAAGGGGACAATCAGCCCCAGCATTTT.

This clonotype has only a few counts. The rearrangement joins TRBV21-1 to TRBJ2-2; TRBD1, the table's D call, was not compared with the DNA. TRBV21-1 has pseudogene status. This CDR3 comprises 16 residues. The CDR3 is CASSKTGTPNTGELFF. The CDR3 bases are TGTGCCAGCAGCAAGACCGGGACACCGAACACCGGGGAGCTGTTTTTT.

In its sample, this clonotype was seen a few times. The V call is TRBV7-2, the J call TRBJ2-1; TRBD2 matches at 9 bases. In germline, CDR1 is SGHTA, CDR2 FQGNSA. V was pared by 2 bases and J by 7 bases, with 9 bases of the junction left unmatched. CDR3 length equals 16 residues. CDR3 loop: CASSLSSSGRRNEQFF. The CDR3 nucleotides are TGTGCCAGCAGCTTAAGTAGTAGCGGGAGAAGGAATGAGCAGTTCTTC.

Only a few counts were recorded for this clonotype. The gene calls are TRBV20-1 and TRBJ2-7, with D perhaps TRBD2 (7 bases). Germline V gene sequence: CDR1 DFQATT, CDR2 SNEGSKA (reference sequence). The CDR3 spans 15 residues. V was clipped by 0 bases and J by 1 base, with 13 bases between them. The CDR3 DNA follows: TGCAGTGCTAGAGACCCAGCGGGACAATCCTACGAGCAGTACTTC. It is translated as CSARDPAGQSYEQYF.

This clonotype has more than one count but fewer than ten. The rearrangement uses TRBV6-1 and TRBJ1-5; TRBD1 aligns across 10 bases. This CDR3 comprises 14 residues. Germline CDR1 reads MNHNS; CDR2 reads SASEGT. The ends lost 6 bases at V and 7 bases at J; junction bases unmatched: 6. The CDR3 coding sequence is TGTGCCAGCAGGATCGCGGACAGGGGGCAGCCCCAGCATTTT. Translating it yields CASRIADRGQPQHF.

V is TRBV6-2 or TRBV6-3 and J is TRBJ2-1; unclear D gene. CDR1 and CDR2 from the germline V gene are MNHEY and SVGEGT. The germline V and J ends were trimmed by 5 bases and 2 bases, with 13 bases remaining between them. This CDR3 has 15 amino acids. The CDR3 nucleotides read TGTGCCAGCAGTCCCTTAGCTGTAACCTACAATGAGCAGTTCTTC. The encoded protein is CASSPLAVTYNEQFF.

The chain has TRBV12-5 and TRBJ2-4; 7 bases are a match to TRBD2. This CDR3 has 17 amino acids. Germline V gene data show CDR1 as LGHNT and CDR2 as FRNRAP. The junction had 9 bases not matched to a gene; V was cut back by 0 bases and J by 4 bases. In DNA, the CDR3 is TGTGCTAGTGGTTTGGTTTCTTCGGGACTAACGAAAAACATTCAGTACTTC. The encoded protein is CASGLVSSGLTKNIQYF.

The chain carries TRBV28 and TRBJ1-4; TRBD1 might be the D (6 bases). V lost 8 bases and J 0 bases, leaving 13 bases between the germline ends. The CDR3 is made up of 15 amino acids. Germline loops: CDR1 MDHEN, CDR2 SYDVKM. CDR3 sequence: CASHGGGATNEKLFF. CDR3 bases: TGTGCCAGCCATGGGGGGGGCGCAACTAATGAAAAACTGTTTTTT.

The chain carries TRBV20-1 and TRBJ2-3; no definite D call. CDR1 is DFQATT and CDR2 is SNEGSKA in the germline V gene (reference sequence). This CDR3 region has 13 residues. V lost 5 bases, J lost 7 bases, and 16 bases lay in between. CDR3 sequence: CSAPPRRKNTQYF. CDR3 sequence (DNA): TGCAGTGCTCCCCCCCGACGGAAGAATACGCAGTATTTT.

There are many counts of this clonotype. The genes are TRBV29-1 and TRBJ2-7, with 10 bases fitting TRBD1. The germline V gene encodes CDR1 SQVTM and CDR2 ANQGSEA. V shed 6 bases and J 5 bases; nucleotides not matched to a gene: 4. The CDR3 is 12 amino acids. CDR3 DNA: TGCAGCGTGGAGACAGGGGGCCACGAGCAGTACTTC. Translating gives CSVETGGHEQYF.